This TCR beta chain was sequenced during a study of blood T cell repertoires in COVID-19. Study-level information: The United States, Italy and Spain provided the acute and convalescent COVID-19 samples.

In the original processing: Using reference gene primer amplification, nucleated cell counts were estimated. Assay: immunoSEQ multiplex PCR; the TCRdb copy retains only in-frame clones and omits some. V and J calls and clone size are copied from that table; D and trimming were computed from the DNA. This sample has roughly 400,000 clones; 75% to 90% occur once, and the top ten carry approximately 1.2%. The cohort comprised adults aged about 18 to 100 years residing in some 24 US areas. The CDR3 runs to 13 residues. The ends were cut back, 5 bases at V and 3 bases at J, with 10 bases in the middle. Per the germline V gene, CDR1 is GTSNPN and CDR2 is SVGIG (reference sequence).

The chain joins TRBV30 to TRBJ1-4; D not certain. Sequencing used PBMCs or T cells enriched from blood (not recorded which). The sequence was obtained from a man aged 25-40 years who had recovered from COVID-19. This chain's CDR3 is CAWQRDANEKLFF. The DNA for the CDR3 is TGTGCCTGGCAGAGGGATGCTAATGAAAAACTGTTTTTT.